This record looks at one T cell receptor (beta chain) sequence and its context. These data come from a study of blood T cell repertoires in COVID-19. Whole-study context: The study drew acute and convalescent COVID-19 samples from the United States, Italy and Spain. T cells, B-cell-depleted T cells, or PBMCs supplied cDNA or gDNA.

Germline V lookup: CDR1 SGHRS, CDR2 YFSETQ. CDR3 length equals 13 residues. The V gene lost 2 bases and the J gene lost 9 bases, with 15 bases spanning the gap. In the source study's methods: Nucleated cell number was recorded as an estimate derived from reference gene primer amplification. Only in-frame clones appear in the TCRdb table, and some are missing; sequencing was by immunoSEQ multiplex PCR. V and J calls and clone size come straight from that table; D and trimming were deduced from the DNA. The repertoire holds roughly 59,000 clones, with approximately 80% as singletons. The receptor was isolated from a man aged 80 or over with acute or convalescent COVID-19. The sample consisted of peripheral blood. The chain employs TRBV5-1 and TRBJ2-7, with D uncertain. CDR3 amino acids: CASSLDSGSWQYF. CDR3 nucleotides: TGCGCCAGCAGCTTAGACTCTGGATCGTGGCAGTACTTC.